What follows describes a single T cell receptor beta chain. The antigen remains undetermined. This sample includes further DNA sequences coding for the same CDR3. Germline-derived CDR1 and CDR2 are SGHRS and YFSETQ. V was pared by 4 bases and J by 1 base, with 8 bases between. This CDR3 contains 13 residues. Isolated RNA was reverse transcribed in full, so expressed TCRB transcripts were sequenced. Some clones are missing from TCRdb's copy, which holds only in-frame ones; the method was immunoSEQ multiplex PCR. This sample has hundreds of thousands of clones, with about an eighth found just once. A single heparinised draw of roughly 120 mL on average was taken per donor. Isolation of CD4+ naive, central memory, regulatory and stem cell-like memory cells was achieved by sorting via CD45RO/CCR7/CD25/CD127/CD95/CD27. The source of the sample is a study of beta chain features in type 1 diabetes. Whole-study results and caveats: Overrepresentation of cells with high TCR expression could result from cDNA sequencing. TCRB CDR3 length was moderately but significantly reduced in all four CD4+ subsets of Type 1 diabetes patients. The study found that naive, central memory and Treg TCRB repertoires appeared more similar in patients than in healthy donors.

The gene calls are TRBV5-1 and TRBJ1-1, with D possibly matching TRBD1 (5 bases). The specimen was naive CD4+ T cells from blood. The receptor's source is a man between 18 and 35 years old with type 1 diabetes. The CDR3 sequence is CASSQQGNTEAFF. The CDR3 nucleotides are TGCGCCAGCAGCCAGCAGGGGAACACTGAAGCTTTCTTT.